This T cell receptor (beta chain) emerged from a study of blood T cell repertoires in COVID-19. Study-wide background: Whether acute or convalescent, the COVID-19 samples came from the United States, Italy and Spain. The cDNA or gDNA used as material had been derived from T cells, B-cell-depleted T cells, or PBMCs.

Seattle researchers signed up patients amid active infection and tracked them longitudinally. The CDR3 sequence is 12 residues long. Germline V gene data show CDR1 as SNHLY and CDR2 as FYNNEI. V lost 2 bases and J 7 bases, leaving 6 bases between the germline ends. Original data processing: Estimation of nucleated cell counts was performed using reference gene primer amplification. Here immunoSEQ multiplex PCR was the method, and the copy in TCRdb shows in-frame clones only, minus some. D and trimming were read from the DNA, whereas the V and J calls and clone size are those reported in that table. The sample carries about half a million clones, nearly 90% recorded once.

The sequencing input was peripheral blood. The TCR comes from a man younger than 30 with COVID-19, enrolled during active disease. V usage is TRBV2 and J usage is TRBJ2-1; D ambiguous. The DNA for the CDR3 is TGTGCCAGCAGTGAAAAGAGTAATGAGCAGTTCTTC. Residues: CASSEKSNEQFF.